This TCR beta chain stems from a study of T cells after yellow fever vaccination. TCRdb analysed the 5' RACE reads with MiXCR anew, one entry per CDR3 protein. The table has some 29,000 distinct CDR3 sequences, 5% seen once. The length of the CDR3 is 13 residues. The V gene's germline CDR1 is ENHRY and CDR2 SYGVKD. The V and J ends lost 8 bases and 6 bases, in that order; junction bases with no gene match: 8. Notes on the study in general: Although most clonotypes did not, a small share appeared in both CD4 and CD8 compartments. In post-booster samples, most primary-vaccination clones reappeared (96% CD4, roughly 88% CD8).

This clonotype was counted a few times. Its target is not known. The clonotype comes from a man between 25 and 39 years old who received the YFV17D yellow fever vaccine. Sequences were derived from CD8+ T cells sorted from PBMCs, sampled 10 days after the yellow fever booster vaccination. This chain joins TRBV10-3 and TRBJ1-2; 8 bases agree with TRBD1. The CDR3 is CAIEDGQGDGYTF. The CDR3 nucleotides read TGTGCCATCGAGGACGGACAGGGAGATGGCTACACCTTC.